The text below deals with one T cell receptor beta chain. Primers: 60 Vbeta forward and 13 Jbeta reverse. Clones were read by immunoSEQ multiplex PCR, and TCRdb kept only the in-frame ones, dropping some. Seen here are approximately 210,000 clones, 75% to 90% observed once, and the top ten hold 1% to 1.5%. The data were obtained in a study of cytomegalovirus exposure and HLA in healthy donors. The TCR originated in a man younger than 45 in good health and CMV-seronegative. Material for sequencing was PBMCs.

In DNA, the CDR3 is TGTGCCAGCAGCTTAGTTGGTGGCCGACGACAGACTGAAGCTTTCTTT. Translated, it gives CASSLVGGRRQTEAFF. The chain recombines TRBV7-8 with TRBJ1-1, with a weak D call TRBD1 (5 bases). CDR1 and CDR2 from the germline V gene are SGHVS and FQNEAQ. The CDR3 runs 16 residues. V lost 1 base and J 5 bases, leaving 17 bases between the germline ends.